The 19 T cell receptor beta chains presented below share a single source sample, sequenced in a study of shared clonotypes between healthy human individuals. Produced via immunoSEQ multiplex PCR; TCRdb's table is partial and in-frame only. The data contain about 500,000 clones, 60% to 80% of them seen just once; the ten biggest clones take up about 12%. Sample: PBMCs. These receptors were obtained from a woman in her thirties or forties in good health. Some clones in this sample may be carry-over from other donors' samples.

Concerning this clone: This sample includes further DNA sequences coding for the same CDR3. The CDR3 DNA follows: TGTGCCTGGAGTGTGGACCGGGACACTGAAGCTTTCTTT. Translation: CAWSVDRDTEAFF. V is TRBV30 and J is TRBJ1-1, with D unclear. Trimming cost V 0 bases and J 3 bases, with 8 bases left between them. The CDR3 has 13 amino acids. Per the germline V gene, CDR1 is GTSNPN and CDR2 is SVGIG (reference sequence).

The genes are TRBV7-9 and TRBJ2-7; 7 nucleotides align to TRBD1. CDR1 SEHNR and CDR2 FQNEAQ come from the germline V gene (reference sequence). This CDR3 has 15 amino acids. With V trimmed by 4 bases and J by 0 bases, 6 bases remained unmatched. The CDR3 is CASSSGQTYSYEQYF. CDR3 DNA: TGTGCCAGCAGCTCGGGACAGACCTACTCCTACGAGCAGTACTTC.

The rearrangement uses TRBV7-3 and TRBJ2-1; a weak D match, TRBD2 (5 bases). Germline V gene lookup returns CDR1 SGHTA and CDR2 FQGTGA. The CDR3 consists of 17 residues. V lost 7 bases and J lost 0, with 19 bases in between. CDR3 protein: CASTPFPERSSYNEQFF. DNA for the CDR3: TGTGCCAGCACCCCGTTTCCAGAGCGGAGCTCCTACAATGAGCAGTTCTTC.

The V call is TRBV28, the J call TRBJ1-1; possibly TRBD1 for D (5 bases). The germline V and J ends were trimmed by 2 bases and 2 bases, with 12 bases remaining between them. The CDR3 contains 15 residues. The germline gives CDR1 MDHEN, CDR2 SYDVKM. CDR3 coding DNA: TGTGCCAGCAGTTTAGTGGACACTTTAAACACTGAAGCTTTCTTT. Translated, it gives CASSLVDTLNTEAFF.

Comments on this clone: A far larger clone lies a single base away; this is likely a read error. No conserved phenylalanine or tryptophan ends this CDR3, so it is likely a read error. The chain combines TRBV28 with TRBJ1-2; D gene unclear. The germline V gene has CDR1 MDHEN and CDR2 SYDVKM. This CDR3 region has 14 residues. V was cut by 7 bases and J by 1 base, with 13 bases left in between. CDR3 DNA: TGTGCCAGCACCTTGACACATCTTAACTATGGCTACACCCTC. This translates into CASTLTHLNYGYTL.

This chain uses TRBV19 with TRBJ1-4; TRBD1 aligns across 10 bases. Germline-derived CDR1 and CDR2 are LNHDA and SQIVND (reference sequence). The V and J ends lost 5 bases and 8 bases, in that order; junction bases with no gene match: 8. The CDR3 extends over 15 amino acids. CDR3 bases: TGTGCCAGTAGTCTCGTCCGACAGGGGGCCGAAAAACTGTTTTTT. This gives the protein CASSLVRQGAEKLFF.

The chain has TRBV30 and TRBJ2-7, with 9 bases aligning to TRBD1. J was trimmed by 4 bases and V by 1 base; bases with no gene match: 5. CDR1 and CDR2 from the germline V gene are GTSNPN and SVGIG (reference sequence). CDR3 length equals 14 residues. The CDR3 nucleotides read TGTGCCTGGAGTGCGGGACAGGGTATTTACGAGCAGTACTTC. Translating it yields CAWSAGQGIYEQYF.

V usage is TRBV7-8 and J usage is TRBJ1-2; weak D call: TRBD1 (5 bases). Germline values: CDR1 SGHVS, CDR2 FQNEAQ. The CDR3 is 14 residues long. V was trimmed by 3 bases and J by 4 bases, leaving 12 bases between them. The CDR3 is CASSFPGTAYGYTF. The CDR3 DNA reads as TGTGCCAGCAGCTTCCCCGGGACGGCCTATGGCTACACCTTC.

Remarks on this clone: Other DNA sequences in the sample encode the same CDR3. The chain's CDR3 is CASSAQPNTEAFF. The CDR3 nucleotides are TGTGCCAGCAGCGCCCAGCCGAACACTGAAGCTTTCTTT. This chain links TRBV6-1 with TRBJ1-1; no clear D. This CDR3 region has 13 residues. The V end was cut by 6 bases, the J end by 1 base, with 9 bases between. From germline, CDR1 is MNHNS and CDR2 SASEGT.

This clone has just one count. The CDR3 DNA follows: TGTGCCAGCAGCCAAGATGTCGCAGGCAACTATGGCTACACCTTC. It yields the protein CASSQDVAGNYGYTF. The genes are TRBV4-2 and TRBJ1-2; D gene unclear. V lost 0 bases and J lost 2, with 10 bases in between. In germline, CDR1 is LGHNA, CDR2 YNFKEQ. The CDR3 totals 15 residues.

J is TRBJ2-7 and V is TRBV21-1. TRBV21-1 is assigned pseudogene status. CDR3 size: 12 residues. CDR3 sequence reads: CASRDVAYEQYF. In DNA, the CDR3 is TGTGCCAGCAGGGATGTTGCCTACGAGCAGTACTTC.

This clone has at least ten counts. The same CDR3 is also encoded by other DNA sequences in this sample. V gene TRBV4-1 combines with J gene TRBJ2-3; unclear D gene. Germline loops: CDR1 MGHRA, CDR2 YSYEKL. This CDR3 comprises 15 residues. The V end lost 3 bases, the J end lost 2 bases, and 12 bases lay between the germline ends. The CDR3 region is CASSHRTRNTDTQYF. In nucleotides, the CDR3 is TGCGCCAGCAGCCACCGAACACGAAACACAGATACGCAGTATTTT.

Of note for this clone: This likely stems from a read error, as it lies one base from a far larger clone. Other DNA sequences within the sample encode an identical CDR3. The chain recombines TRBV30 with TRBJ2-1; D is ambiguous. The length of the CDR3 is 13 residues. Trimming stripped 2 bases from V and 6 bases from J, with 11 bases between. The V gene's germline CDR1 is GTSNPN and CDR2 SVGIG (reference sequence). The CDR3 DNA reads TGTGCCTGGAGTATTACCAGCTCCAATGAGCAGTTCTTC. Its translation is CAWSITSSNEQFF. The full variable domain, in which reference TRBV30 and TRBJ2-1 provide the parts outside the CDR3, is SQTIHQWPATLVQPVGSPLSLECTVEGTSNPNLYWYRQAAGRGLQLLFYSVGIGQISSEVPQNLSASRPQDRQFILSSKKLLLSDSGFYLCAWSITSSNEQFFGPGTRLTVL.

About this clone: A read error is the likely source, as a far larger clone sits one nucleotide away. The V call is TRBV4-3, the J call TRBJ2-7, with 11 bases fitting TRBD2. V shed 1 base and J 6 bases; nucleotides not matched to a gene: 14. CDR1 LGHNA and CDR2 YSLEER come from the germline V gene. CDR3 length: 18 amino acids. CDR3 loop: CASSQVAGSLAGGCEQYF. Here the CDR3 DNA reads TGCGCCAGCAGCCAAGTCGCAGGTTCCCTAGCGGGAGGCTGCGAGCAGTACTTC.

The chain joins TRBV28 to TRBJ2-5; TRBD2 agrees at 7 bases. Germline values: CDR1 MDHEN, CDR2 SYDVKM. This CDR3 is built from 15 residues. V shed 0 bases and J 4 bases; nucleotides not matched to a gene: 5. The CDR3 here is CASSLWGGTGETQYF. The CDR3 nucleotides read TGTGCCAGCAGTTTATGGGGGGGGACGGGAGAGACCCAGTACTTC.

The chain has TRBV9 and TRBJ2-1, with D possibly matching TRBD2 (5 bases). Germline CDR1 is SGDLS and CDR2 is YYNGEE. CDR3 length: 15 amino acids. The V end was cut by 2 bases, the J end by 7 bases, with 16 bases between. The chain's CDR3 is CASSVSGKFGNEQFF. In nucleotides, the CDR3 is TGTGCCAGCAGCGTCAGCGGTAAGTTTGGGAATGAGCAGTTCTTC.

The chain employs TRBV5-1 and TRBJ2-7, with D unclear. This CDR3 is built from 14 residues. Trimming removed 0 bases from V and 6 bases from J, with 13 bases in between. Germline CDR1 reads SGHRS; CDR2 reads YFSETQ. This chain's CDR3 is CASSLDPVVGEQYF. For the CDR3, the DNA is TGCGCCAGCAGCTTGGATCCGGTCGTGGGCGAGCAGTACTTC.

The chain joins TRBV28 to TRBJ1-2, with D tentatively TRBD1 (5 bases). Trimming cost V 1 base and J 4 bases, with 22 bases left between them. This CDR3 comprises 18 residues. CDR1 MDHEN and CDR2 SYDVKM come from the germline V gene. The CDR3 loop reads CASSLSPRTTLYGYGYTF. The CDR3 bases are TGTGCCAGCAGTTTATCCCCACGGACAACACTTTATGGCTATGGCTACACCTTC.

This clone was found once. The chain employs TRBV5-1 and TRBJ1-1; TRBD1 is a possible D gene (5 bases). The CDR3 is 15 amino acids. The V and J ends lost 0 bases and 0 bases respectively, with 9 bases between them. Germline CDR1 SGHRS, CDR2 YFSETQ. Written as DNA, the CDR3 is TGCGCCAGCAGCTTGGGGTCAGGGATGAACACTGAAGCTTTCTTT. Translation gives CASSLGSGMNTEAFF.